Listed here are 14 T cell receptor beta chains from one sample, sequenced in a study of a mutant IDH1 vaccine in newly diagnosed glioma. Time point reported: week 23, last vaccination. Each dose of the vaccine consisted of 300 ug of mutant IDH1 20-mer peptide, with topical imiquimod. No antigen has been assigned to these receptors. The table came from immunoSEQ multiplex PCR; TCRdb's copy has only in-frame clones and leaves some out. The data show about 82,000 clones, 85% seen once. The sample in question was PBMCs, obtained from a glioma patient whose treatment included an IDH1 peptide vaccine. These receptors originate from a man aged 30 to 39 with glioma. Some clones in this sample may be carry-over from other donors' samples.

The CDR3 reads CASSFGGGADTQYF. CDR3 DNA sequence: TGTGCCAGCAGCTTCGGAGGGGGGGCAGATACGCAGTATTTT. The chain uses TRBV7-9 and TRBJ2-3, with D possibly being TRBD2 (7 bases). Trimming took 3 bases from V and 4 from J, leaving 11 bases between them. This CDR3 has 14 residues. CDR1 is SEHNR, CDR2 FQNEAQ, per germline (reference sequence).

V and J are TRBV6-5 and TRBJ1-5; D gene unclear. The CDR3 covers 14 residues. Germline lookup yields CDR1 MNHEY and CDR2 SVGAGI. Trimming stripped 5 bases from V and 10 bases from J, with 18 bases between. Here the CDR3 reads CASSPGPPNIPQHF. As DNA, the CDR3 is TGTGCCAGCAGTCCTGGACCCCCTAATATACCCCAGCATTTT.

The chain carries TRBV2 and TRBJ2-3, with a possible D match to TRBD2 (6 bases). Germline V CDR1 and CDR2: SNHLY, FYNNEI. The CDR3 consists of 13 residues. Trimming stripped 9 bases from V and 2 bases from J, with 12 bases between. For the CDR3, the DNA is TGTGCCAGAGGGTGGCGGGACACAGATACGCAGTATTTT. This codes for CARGWRDTDTQYF.

The gene calls are TRBV25-1 and TRBJ2-3, with a tentative D call TRBD2 (7 bases). Between the trimmed V and J ends, which lost 4 bases and 7 bases, there was a span of 18 bases. This CDR3 has 15 residues. From germline, CDR1 is MGHDK and CDR2 SYGVNS. The CDR3 reads CASSALGRGLNTQYF. The CDR3 DNA is TGTGCCAGCAGTGCCCTTGGGCGGGGGCTAAATACGCAGTATTTT.

This clone was counted a few times. V and J are TRBV5-4 and TRBJ2-3, with 7 bases lining up with TRBD2. The CDR3 runs 15 residues. V was pared by 0 bases and J by 2 bases, with 3 bases of the junction left unmatched. CDR1 and CDR2 (germline): SGHNT, YYREEE (reference sequence). The DNA of the CDR3 is TGTGCCAGCAGCTTGGCGGGAGGACTCACAGATACGCAGTATTTT. It encodes CASSLAGGLTDTQYF.

The J gene is TRBJ2-1, the V gene TRBV6-6, with TRBD1 matching over 8 bases. J gave up 7 bases and V 1 base, and 9 bases lay outside the gene matches. Germline assignment: CDR1 MNHNY and CDR2 SVGAGI (reference sequence). CDR3 length: 16 amino acids. The DNA of the CDR3 is TGTGCCAGCAGTTACTGGACGGACAGGGTTCCAAATGAGCAGTTCTTC. As protein: CASSYWTDRVPNEQFF.

The chain uses TRBV7-6 and TRBJ2-7; TRBD1 matches at 10 bases. Trimming cost V 5 bases and J 2 bases; bases outside gene matches: 9. Germline V CDR1 and CDR2: SGHVS, FNYEAQ. This CDR3 region has 16 residues. The CDR3: CASSLGQGVPPYEQYF. The CDR3 coding sequence is TGTGCCAGCAGCCTAGGACAGGGGGTGCCCCCCTACGAGCAGTACTTC. The complete variable domain, with remaining parts taken from reference TRBV7-6 and TRBJ2-7, reads GAGVSQSPRYKVTKRGQDVALRCDPISGHVSLYWYRQALGQGPEFLTYFNYEAQQDKSGLPNDRFSAERPEGSISTLTIQRTEQRDSAMYRCASSLGQGVPPYEQYFGPGTRLTVT.

The gene calls are TRBV19 and TRBJ1-4; 8 nucleotides match TRBD1. V lost 6 bases, J lost 5 bases, and 8 bases stayed unmatched. In germline, CDR1 is LNHDA, CDR2 SQIVND (reference sequence). The CDR3 is 15 amino acids. CDR3 amino acids: CASSPYGQGNEKLFF. The CDR3 nucleotides are TGTGCCAGTAGCCCATATGGACAGGGAAATGAAAAACTGTTTTTT.

This chain connects TRBV6-1 to TRBJ2-1; TRBD1 is a possible D gene (6 bases). The germline gives CDR1 MNHNS, CDR2 SASEGT. This CDR3 has 14 amino acids. The germline V and J ends were trimmed by 7 bases and 1 base, with 11 bases remaining between them. The CDR3 coding sequence is TGTGCCAGCAAGATGGACAGTTCCTACAATGAGCAGTTCTTC. Translated, it gives CASKMDSSYNEQFF.

The chain employs TRBV5-6 and TRBJ2-7; D may correspond to TRBD1 or TRBD2 (5 bases each). V was trimmed by 4 bases and J by 7 bases, leaving 18 bases between them. This CDR3 contains 14 residues. CDR1 is SGHDT and CDR2 is YYEEEE in the germline V gene. The DNA of the CDR3 is TGTGCCAGCAGCCCACTGGGACGATCGAAGGAGCAGTACTTC. Translating it yields CASSPLGRSKEQYF. The full variable domain, with the rest looked up from reference TRBV5-6 and TRBJ2-7, is DAGVTQSPTHLIKTRGQQVTLRCSPKSGHDTVSWYQQALGQGPQFIFQYYEEEERQRGNFPDRFSGHQFPNYSSELNVNALLLGDSALYLCASSPLGRSKEQYFGPGTRLTVT.

This clone has a single count. The genes are TRBV7-6 and TRBJ2-7; D tentatively fits TRBD1 or TRBD2 (5 bases each). Trimming shortened V by 5 bases and J by 0 bases, and 11 bases separated the two germline ends. Germline V CDR1 and CDR2: SGHVS, FNYEAQ. This CDR3 spans 14 amino acids. Here the CDR3 DNA reads TGTGCCAGCAGCGTCGGGACGGCCTCCTACGAGCAGTACTTC. Translated: CASSVGTASYEQYF.

This clone was seen once. The CDR3 region is CASSQAGTYNSPLHF. CDR3 nucleotide sequence: TGTGCCAGCAGCCAGGCGGGGACCTATAATTCACCCCTCCACTTT. The V call is TRBV5-4, the J call TRBJ1-6, with unresolved D. CDR1 is SGHNT and CDR2 is YYREEE in the germline V gene (reference sequence). V shed 4 bases and J shed 2 bases, with 10 bases lying between them. The CDR3 is made up of 15 amino acids.

J is TRBJ1-5 and V is TRBV2; perhaps TRBD1 as D (6 bases). This CDR3 comprises 14 residues. The V end was cut by 5 bases, the J end by 6 bases, with 14 bases between. CDR1 and CDR2 (germline): SNHLY, FYNNEI. CDR3: CASSRTVSGQPQHF. CDR3 DNA: TGTGCCAGCAGTCGGACAGTGAGCGGTCAGCCCCAGCATTTT.

V and J are TRBV18 and TRBJ2-1, with D possibly being TRBD2 (6 bases). Germline CDR1 KGHSH, CDR2 LQKENI. The CDR3 covers 14 residues. V lost 8 bases to trimming and J lost 4 bases, with 15 bases between them. CDR3 protein: CASPPDRGYNEQFF. As DNA, the CDR3 is TGTGCCAGCCCCCCTGACCGGGGGTACAATGAGCAGTTCTTC.